The sequence of this TCR beta chain was determined in a study of blood T cell repertoires in COVID-19. About the research overall: Samples taken during acute and convalescent COVID-19 were collected in the United States, Italy and Spain. In each case, the material was cDNA or gDNA derived from T cells, B-cell-depleted T cells, or PBMCs.

Germline CDR1 and CDR2: SGHRS and YFSETQ. The length of the CDR3 is 13 residues. The germline V and J ends were trimmed by 7 bases and 3 bases, with 10 bases remaining between them. The protocol was immunoSEQ multiplex PCR, while the TCRdb copy is restricted to in-frame clones and leaves out a portion. There are 210,000 or so clones in the sample; approximately 89% occur only once, and 4% to 6% lies in the top ten. Sequencing input: peripheral blood. The clonotype originates from a woman in her thirties or forties with acute or convalescent COVID-19. This chain connects TRBV5-1 to TRBJ2-2; weak D call: TRBD2 (5 bases). CDR3 loop: CASEPGDTGELFF. DNA of the CDR3: TGCGCCAGCGAACCCGGGGACACCGGGGAGCTGTTTTTT.